This is a list of T cell receptor beta chains from one sample in a study of blood T cell repertoires in COVID-19. Produced via immunoSEQ multiplex PCR; TCRdb's table is partial and in-frame only. The data show approximately 350,000 clones, roughly nine tenths seen once. Sequenced sample: PBMCs or T cells enriched from blood (not recorded which). Receptors originate from a man younger than 35 who had recovered from COVID-19. Each CDR3 is given with its conserved first and last residue. The order of the fields is V gene, J gene, clone size, D gene, CDR3 DNA, CDR3 protein. A D gene is named only where the DNA matches it firmly. Not every row has a clone size; where given, it reads once, few, many or a size class.

v_call: TRBV18
j_call: TRBJ1-5
clone_size: -
d_call: -
cdr3_nt: TGTGCCAGCTCACCTGGGACTACGTATAGCAATCAGCCCCAGCATTTT
cdr3_aa: CASSPGTTYSNQPQHF

v_call: TRBV12-3/TRBV12-4
j_call: TRBJ1-5
clone_size: -
d_call: -
cdr3_nt: TGTGCCAGCAGTTTGAAGGGGGTCGCGCCCCAGCATTTT
cdr3_aa: CASSLKGVAPQHF

v_call: TRBV3-1/TRBV3-2
j_call: TRBJ1-4
clone_size: once
d_call: -
cdr3_nt: TGTGCCAGCAGCCATCAGGGACACTCCTCGGGTGAAAAACTGTTTTTT
cdr3_aa: CASSHQGHSSGEKLFF

v_call: TRBV20-1
j_call: TRBJ1-4
clone_size: -
d_call: TRBD1
cdr3_nt: TGCAGTGCTAGTCCACAGGGGGCTGCTAATGAAAAACTGTTTTTT
cdr3_aa: CSASPQGAANEKLFF

v_call: TRBV3-1/TRBV3-2
j_call: TRBJ2-7
clone_size: -
d_call: TRBD1
cdr3_nt: TGTGCCAGCAGCCACGACAGGGGGCCGTTCTACGAGCAGTACTTC
cdr3_aa: CASSHDRGPFYEQYF

v_call: TRBV5-1
j_call: TRBJ2-1
clone_size: once
d_call: -
cdr3_nt: TGCGCCAGCAAGCAAACGGGTAGCTCCTACAATGAGCAGTTCTTC
cdr3_aa: CASKQTGSSYNEQFF

v_call: TRBV19
j_call: TRBJ2-7
clone_size: -
d_call: -
cdr3_nt: TGTGCCAGTAGTATACGAAACAGGCCCTACGAGCAGTACTTC
cdr3_aa: CASSIRNRPYEQYF

v_call: TRBV2
j_call: TRBJ2-7
clone_size: -
d_call: TRBD2
cdr3_nt: TGTGCCAGCAGCCCTAGCGGGGGTTCATCCTACGAGCAGTACTTC
cdr3_aa: CASSPSGGSSYEQYF

v_call: TRBV6-2/TRBV6-3
j_call: TRBJ2-3
clone_size: -
d_call: TRBD2
cdr3_nt: TGTGCCAGCAGTTGGACTAGTGCAGATACGCAGTATTTT
cdr3_aa: CASSWTSADTQYF

v_call: TRBV24-1
j_call: TRBJ2-2
clone_size: once
d_call: TRBD2
cdr3_nt: TGTGCCACCAGTGACCTGGGGACTAGCGGAACCACCGGGGAGCTGTTTTTT
cdr3_aa: CATSDLGTSGTTGELFF

v_call: TRBV19
j_call: TRBJ2-3
clone_size: -
d_call: -
cdr3_nt: TGTGCCAGTAGTACTACAGGGTGGGCAGATACGCAGTATTTT
cdr3_aa: CASSTTGWADTQYF

v_call: TRBV7-2
j_call: TRBJ2-5
clone_size: -
d_call: -
cdr3_nt: TGTGCCAGCAGCCCCGTCCACCAAGAGACCCAGTACTTC
cdr3_aa: CASSPVHQETQYF

v_call: TRBV5-6
j_call: TRBJ2-5
clone_size: -
d_call: TRBD2
cdr3_nt: TGTGCCAGCAGCTTTGGAACTAGCGGGAGTGAGACCCAGTACTTC
cdr3_aa: CASSFGTSGSETQYF

v_call: TRBV5-5
j_call: TRBJ2-1
clone_size: -
d_call: TRBD1
cdr3_nt: TGTGCCAGCAGCTTAAGGGGGCAGGGTGAGCAGTTCTTC
cdr3_aa: CASSLRGQGEQFF

v_call: TRBV27
j_call: TRBJ2-2
clone_size: -
d_call: TRBD2
cdr3_nt: TGTGCCAGCAGTCACTCTAGCGGGAGGCGTATGACCGGGGAGCTGTTTTTT
cdr3_aa: CASSHSSGRRMTGELFF

v_call: TRBV5-1
j_call: TRBJ2-2
clone_size: -
d_call: -
cdr3_nt: TGCGCCAGCCGAGCGGTAGGGACAGCGTCGGGGGGGTCTGGCACCGGGGAGCTGTTTTTT
cdr3_aa: CASRAVGTASGGSGTGELFF

v_call: TRBV10-3
j_call: TRBJ2-7
clone_size: -
d_call: TRBD1
cdr3_nt: TGTGCCATCAGTGAGTCGGGGACAGAAGAGCAGTACTTC
cdr3_aa: CAISESGTEEQYF

v_call: TRBV7-9
j_call: TRBJ2-2
clone_size: once
d_call: TRBD1
cdr3_nt: TGTGCCAGCAGGCCGACCGGGACAGGGAGAGACACCGGGGAGCTGTTTTTT
cdr3_aa: CASRPTGTGRDTGELFF

v_call: TRBV14
j_call: TRBJ2-7
clone_size: -
d_call: TRBD1
cdr3_nt: TGTGCCAGCAGCCAGGAGGACAGGGGTTGCTACGAGCAGTACTTC
cdr3_aa: CASSQEDRGCYEQYF

v_call: TRBV2
j_call: TRBJ2-1
clone_size: few
d_call: -
cdr3_nt: TGTGCCAGCACCACGGACGGGAGTTACGAGCAGTTCTTC
cdr3_aa: CASTTDGSYEQFF

v_call: TRBV4-2
j_call: TRBJ1-5
clone_size: -
d_call: -
cdr3_nt: TGTGCCAGCAGCCAAGGCACAGCAAGGCAGCCCCAGCATTTT
cdr3_aa: CASSQGTARQPQHF

v_call: TRBV19
j_call: TRBJ1-2
clone_size: -
d_call: -
cdr3_nt: TGTGCCAGTAGTATTTCCGCTAACTATGGCTACACCTTC
cdr3_aa: CASSISANYGYTF

v_call: TRBV6-2/TRBV6-3
j_call: TRBJ2-1
clone_size: -
d_call: -
cdr3_nt: TGTGCCAGCAGCCCCATTCGGAGCCCCGAGCAGTTCTTC
cdr3_aa: CASSPIRSPEQFF

v_call: TRBV27
j_call: TRBJ1-5
clone_size: -
d_call: -
cdr3_nt: TGTGCCAGCAGTCCCGGGGGGGGAGGGGATCAGCCCCAGCATTTT
cdr3_aa: CASSPGGGGDQPQHF

v_call: TRBV2
j_call: TRBJ2-5
clone_size: -
d_call: TRBD1
cdr3_nt: TGTGCCAGTACCGGGACAGACCAAGAGACCCAGTACTTC
cdr3_aa: CASTGTDQETQYF

v_call: TRBV12-3/TRBV12-4
j_call: TRBJ1-6
clone_size: -
d_call: -
cdr3_nt: TGTGCCAGTGGAGAGGGTTCACCCCTCCACTTT
cdr3_aa: CASGEGSPLHF

v_call: TRBV30
j_call: TRBJ2-7
clone_size: -
d_call: TRBD2
cdr3_nt: TGTGCCTGGAGTGTCTATCTAGCGGGAAACAGAGGGTACGAGCAGTACTTC
cdr3_aa: CAWSVYLAGNRGYEQYF

v_call: TRBV6-5
j_call: TRBJ1-5
clone_size: few
d_call: -
cdr3_nt: TGTGCCAGCAGTTACTCAGCGTTTCCTAATCAGCCCCAGCATTTT
cdr3_aa: CASSYSAFPNQPQHF

v_call: TRBV3-1/TRBV3-2
j_call: TRBJ1-1
clone_size: -
d_call: -
cdr3_nt: TGTGCCAGCAGCCTACAGAGGAACACTGAAGCTTTCTTT
cdr3_aa: CASSLQRNTEAFF

v_call: TRBV10-1
j_call: TRBJ1-1
clone_size: once
d_call: -
cdr3_nt: TGCGCCAGCAGTGAACAGGCGAGTACTGAAGCTTTCTTT
cdr3_aa: CASSEQASTEAFF

v_call: TRBV19
j_call: TRBJ2-5
clone_size: once
d_call: TRBD2
cdr3_nt: TGTGCCAGTAGTATAGAAGGAGCGGGGGTTTATTCGACCCAGTACTTC
cdr3_aa: CASSIEGAGVYSTQYF

v_call: TRBV28
j_call: TRBJ2-7
clone_size: -
d_call: TRBD1
cdr3_nt: TGTGCCAGCAGTCACCTTTACAGGGGTAGGGTTCCCTACGAGCAGTACTTC
cdr3_aa: CASSHLYRGRVPYEQYF

v_call: TRBV6-5
j_call: TRBJ1-4
clone_size: -
d_call: TRBD1
cdr3_nt: TGTGCCAGCAGTTCGACAGGGGGTACGCTGTTTTTT
cdr3_aa: CASSSTGGTLFF

v_call: TRBV7-3
j_call: TRBJ1-2
clone_size: -
d_call: -
cdr3_nt: TGTGCCAGCAGCTCCTCCCGGGATTCCGGGGGCTACACCTTC
cdr3_aa: CASSSSRDSGGYTF

v_call: TRBV18
j_call: TRBJ1-6
clone_size: -
d_call: TRBD1
cdr3_nt: TGTGCCAGCTCAACAACAGGGGATAGCTCCTATAATTCACCCCTCCACTTT
cdr3_aa: CASSTTGDSSYNSPLHF

v_call: TRBV9
j_call: TRBJ2-3
clone_size: -
d_call: TRBD2
cdr3_nt: TGTGCCAGCAGCGCCAATGCGGGGGGCGGGCAAACAGATACGCAGTATTTT
cdr3_aa: CASSANAGGGQTDTQYF

v_call: TRBV4-3
j_call: TRBJ2-7
clone_size: -
d_call: -
cdr3_nt: TGCGCCAGCAGCCAAGATACCCCGATCCGGTACGAGCAGTACTTC
cdr3_aa: CASSQDTPIRYEQYF

v_call: TRBV5-5
j_call: TRBJ2-5
clone_size: -
d_call: TRBD1
cdr3_nt: TGTGCCAGCAACCATGGAGGACAGGGTTCCCGAGAGACCCAGTACTTC
cdr3_aa: CASNHGGQGSRETQYF

v_call: TRBV19
j_call: TRBJ2-7
clone_size: -
d_call: TRBD1
cdr3_nt: TGTGCCACCTCGGACAGGGGGACCTACGAGCAGTACTTC
cdr3_aa: CATSDRGTYEQYF

v_call: TRBV20-1
j_call: TRBJ1-1
clone_size: -
d_call: -
cdr3_nt: TGCAGTGCTGACTTTGGCACTGAAGCTTTCTTT
cdr3_aa: CSADFGTEAFF

v_call: TRBV28
j_call: TRBJ2-3
clone_size: -
d_call: -
cdr3_nt: TGTGCCAGCAGTTATGGCTGGGAGACAGATACGCAGTATTTT
cdr3_aa: CASSYGWETDTQYF

v_call: TRBV5-1
j_call: TRBJ2-2
clone_size: once
d_call: -
cdr3_nt: TGCGCCAGCAGTAATAGAGTCGGGGTCAGCGGGGAGCTGTTTTTT
cdr3_aa: CASSNRVGVSGELFF

v_call: TRBV5-1
j_call: TRBJ2-2
clone_size: -
d_call: TRBD2
cdr3_nt: TGCGCCAGCAGCCCGGGACTATTGTCGACCGGGGAGCTGTTTTTT
cdr3_aa: CASSPGLLSTGELFF

v_call: TRBV3-1/TRBV3-2
j_call: TRBJ2-7
clone_size: -
d_call: -
cdr3_nt: TGTGCCAGCAGTCGATCTAGCGAGAGCTACGAGCAGTACTTC
cdr3_aa: CASSRSSESYEQYF

v_call: TRBV19
j_call: TRBJ2-6
clone_size: -
d_call: -
cdr3_nt: TGTGCCAGTAGTATGACGGGGGTGGCTGGGGCCAACGTCCTGACTTTC
cdr3_aa: CASSMTGVAGANVLTF

v_call: TRBV9
j_call: TRBJ2-1
clone_size: -
d_call: -
cdr3_nt: TGTGCCAGCAGCGCTGGAACAGTTTCCTACAATGAGCAGTTCTTC
cdr3_aa: CASSAGTVSYNEQFF

v_call: TRBV18
j_call: TRBJ1-2
clone_size: -
d_call: -
cdr3_nt: TGTGCCAGCTCACCCATTCCGGCAGGGGAAGATGGCTACACCTTC
cdr3_aa: CASSPIPAGEDGYTF

v_call: TRBV3-1/TRBV3-2
j_call: TRBJ1-6
clone_size: -
d_call: -
cdr3_nt: TGTGCCAGCAGCCAAGATTGGGGAGGGAGCTCACCCCTCCACTTT
cdr3_aa: CASSQDWGGSSPLHF

v_call: TRBV4-1
j_call: TRBJ2-1
clone_size: -
d_call: TRBD1
cdr3_nt: TGCGCCAGCAGCCGTGCCGGGACAGGGGTCGATGGTGAGCAGTTCTTC
cdr3_aa: CASSRAGTGVDGEQFF

v_call: TRBV10-1
j_call: TRBJ2-3
clone_size: few
d_call: -
cdr3_nt: TGCGCCAGCAGTGGAGGGGGACCCTCGCACCGCGGTAGCACAGATACGCAGTATTTT
cdr3_aa: CASSGGGPSHRGSTDTQYF

v_call: TRBV19
j_call: TRBJ2-5
clone_size: once
d_call: TRBD2
cdr3_nt: TGTGCCAGTACACCCTCAGCGGGATCTGAAGAGACCCAGTACTTC
cdr3_aa: CASTPSAGSEETQYF